Below are 23 T cell receptor beta chains sequenced from a single sample in a study of Graves' ophthalmopathy and Graves' hyperthyroidism. Beta-chain TCR CDR3 regions were amplified from RNA transcripts. Investigators did first-round RT-PCR with HTBI primers, then second-round multiplex PCR. Using its own MiXCR run on the multiplex PCR reads, TCRdb lists one record per CDR3 protein. The profile shows around 1.1 million distinct CDR3 sequences, 35% to 40% of them singletons. The sample consisted of peripheral blood or thyroid tissue (not recorded which). Source of these receptors: an adult man with Graves' hyperthyroidism.

In its sample, this clonotype was seen many times. The chain has TRBV29-1 and TRBJ2-7, with 8 bases that match TRBD1. The trim removed 6 bases at V and 5 bases at J, leaving 6 bases unmatched. CDR1 SQVTM and CDR2 ANQGSEA come from the germline V gene. The CDR3 extends over 12 amino acids. CDR3 region: CSVADRDDEQYF. CDR3 DNA: TGCAGCGTGGCGGACAGGGACGACGAGCAGTACTTC.

The genes are TRBV7-8 and TRBJ2-7; D remains unclear. There are 15 residues in the CDR3. The V end was cut by 3 bases, the J end by 3 bases, with 15 bases between. In germline, CDR1 is SGHVS, CDR2 FQNEAQ. The CDR3 DNA follows: TGTGCCAGCAGCTTCCGGGCTGACCCCGGCTACGAGCAGTACTTC. It translates to CASSFRADPGYEQYF.

Of note for this clonotype: Compared with germline, one end of the junction differs, possibly owing to a read error. V is TRBV12-3 or TRBV12-4 and J is TRBJ1-4, with 9 bases lining up with TRBD1. CDR3 length equals 14 residues. The CDR3 reads CAGSSDRGNEKLFF. CDR3 nucleotides: TGTGCCGGCAGTTCGGACAGGGGTAATGAAAAACTGTTTTTT.

V and J are TRBV29-1 and TRBJ1-2; a possible D gene is TRBD1 (5 bases). The germline V gene has CDR1 SQVTM and CDR2 ANQGSEA. The CDR3 length is 12 residues. Between the trimmed V and J ends, which lost 3 bases and 8 bases, there was a span of 13 bases. The CDR3 loop is CSVDSGANGYTF. Here the CDR3 DNA reads TGCAGCGTTGATAGTGGGGCCAACGGCTACACCTTC.

On this clonotype: A much larger clone lies one base from this, so it may be a read error. The genes are TRBV13 and TRBJ2-5; 8 bases line up with TRBD1. Germline V gives CDR1 PRHDT, CDR2 FYEKMQ (reference sequence). Losses at the gene ends were 5 bases for V and 9 bases for J; bases not matched to a gene: 8. CDR3 length equals 13 residues. The CDR3 DNA reads TGTGCCAGCAGCAGGGGACAGGAGGTGGCCCAGTACTTC. Translation: CASSRGQEVAQYF.

CDR3 loop: CSARSRTGGSHGNQPQHF. The DNA for the CDR3 is TGCAGTGCTAGATCGCGGACAGGGGGAAGTCATGGCAATCAGCCCCAGCATTTT. The gene calls are TRBV20-1 and TRBJ1-5, with 10 bases matching TRBD1. With V trimmed by 2 bases and J by 2 bases, 12 bases remained unmatched. The CDR3 consists of 18 residues. The germline V gene has CDR1 DFQATT and CDR2 SNEGSKA (reference sequence).

The sample holds many counts of this clonotype. The V call is TRBV12-3 or TRBV12-4, the J call TRBJ1-1, with D unclear. Trimming took off 6 bases at V and 0 bases at J, with 8 bases between the two ends. The CDR3 consists of 13 residues. CDR3 loop: CASSLKVNTEAFF. The CDR3 coding sequence is TGTGCCAGCAGCTTAAAGGTGAACACTGAAGCTTTCTTT.

This clonotype has a count of ten or more. This sequence joins TRBV11-2 and TRBJ2-5; 7 nucleotides align to TRBD2. This CDR3 region has 14 residues. Looked up from germline, CDR1 is SGHAT and CDR2 is FQNNGV. With 6 bases clipped from V and 0 bases from J, the junction kept 4 bases outside the gene matches. The CDR3 protein is CASSPRGYQETQYF. CDR3 in DNA: TGTGCCAGCAGTCCGCGGGGGTACCAAGAGACCCAGTACTTC.

This chain connects TRBV20-1 to TRBJ2-5; possibly TRBD2 for D (6 bases). The V gene lost 3 bases and the J gene lost 2 bases, with 16 bases spanning the gap. There are 15 residues in the CDR3. Germline CDR1 DFQATT, CDR2 SNEGSKA (reference sequence). In DNA form, the CDR3 reads TGCAGTGCTAGCCCGGCCGGGAGTTGGCAAGAGACCCAGTACTTC. Encoded protein: CSASPAGSWQETQYF.

This clonotype was counted a few times. V and J are TRBV5-5 and TRBJ2-5, with TRBD1 matching 10 bases. This CDR3 contains 16 residues. The germline gives CDR1 SGHKS, CDR2 YYEKEE (reference sequence). With 7 bases clipped from V and 5 bases from J, the junction kept 14 bases outside the gene matches. In nucleotides, the CDR3 is TGTGCCAGCCGGGCTGTTCGGACAGGGGGATTTGAGACCCAGTACTTC. Amino acid sequence: CASRAVRTGGFETQYF.

CDR3: CASRQGPMNTEAFF. The CDR3 DNA reads TGTGCCAGCAGACAGGGACCCATGAACACTGAAGCTTTCTTT. This chain joins TRBV6-6 and TRBJ1-1, with D tentatively TRBD1 (6 bases). Trimming took off 6 bases at V and 0 bases at J, with 11 bases between the two ends. The CDR3 sequence is 14 residues long. Per germline, CDR1 MNHNY and CDR2 SVGAGI (reference sequence).

The genes are TRBV25-1 and TRBJ2-1; 7 nucleotides match TRBD2. This CDR3 contains 15 residues. Germline V gene lookup returns CDR1 MGHDK and CDR2 SYGVNS. V was pared by 6 bases and J by 7 bases, with 12 bases of the junction left unmatched. The CDR3 DNA reads as TGTGCCAGCAGCTTAGGCGCTCAGCGGGATAATGAGCAGTTCTTC. Translation: CASSLGAQRDNEQFF. Based on the CDR3 plus reference TRBV25-1 and TRBJ2-1, the full variable domain is EADIYQTPRYLVIGTGKKITLECSQTMGHDKMYWYQQDPGMELHLIHYSYGVNSTEKGDLSSESTVSRIRTEHFPLTLESARPSHTSQYLCASSLGAQRDNEQFFGPGTRLTVL.

This clonotype appeared many times. The chain links TRBV6-1 to TRBJ2-5; 12 bases agree with TRBD1. After removal of 7 bases from V and 6 bases from J, the junction contained 9 bases not matched to a gene. Germline V lookup: CDR1 MNHNS, CDR2 SASEGT. This CDR3 is built from 15 residues. For the CDR3, the DNA is TGTGCCAGCAAGATCGGGACAGGGGGCTTGAAGACCCAGTACTTC. This codes for CASKIGTGGLKTQYF.

This clonotype was counted ten times or more. This chain connects TRBV10-3 to TRBJ1-2, with D perhaps TRBD1 (5 bases). This CDR3 has 17 amino acids. The V and J ends lost 1 base and 3 bases respectively, with 18 bases between them. The V gene's germline CDR1 is ENHRY and CDR2 SYGVKD. The CDR3 sequence is CAISEYRRGDRDYGYTF. The CDR3 DNA sequence: TGTGCCATCAGTGAGTATCGTCGGGGGGATAGAGACTATGGCTACACCTTC.

The chain recombines TRBV7-2 with TRBJ2-7; 7 bases match TRBD1. V was clipped by 5 bases and J by 3 bases; unmatched bases: 10. Germline V gene sequence: CDR1 SGHTA, CDR2 FQGNSA. This CDR3 is built from 15 residues. CDR3 DNA: TGTGCCAGCAGCCAAGGGGGCGGGCTTCGCTACGAGCAGTACTTC. Its translation is CASSQGGGLRYEQYF. Filled out from reference TRBV7-2 and TRBJ2-7, the complete variable domain reads GAGVSQSPSNKVTEKGKDVELRCDPISGHTALYWYRQSLGQGLEFLIYFQGNSAPDKSGLPSDRFSAERTGGSVSTLTIQRTQQEDSAVYLCASSQGGGLRYEQYFGPGTRLTVT.

This rearrangement joins TRBV5-6 to TRBJ2-7; D uncertain. Deletions cut 4 bases from V and 5 bases from J, with 10 bases between. The CDR3 runs 12 residues. Looked up from germline, CDR1 is SGHDT and CDR2 is YYEEEE. Here the CDR3 DNA reads TGTGCCAGCAGCACCTTTAGTAACGAGCAGTACTTC. Its translation: CASSTFSNEQYF.

In its sample, this clonotype was seen many times. The J gene is TRBJ2-2, the V gene TRBV2; 7 nucleotides line up with TRBD1. The CDR3 runs 15 residues. V lost 2 bases, J lost 4 bases, and 4 bases stayed unmatched. Germline CDR1 and CDR2: SNHLY and FYNNEI. This chain's CDR3 is CASSETGVITGELFF. The CDR3 DNA follows: TGTGCCAGCAGTGAAACAGGGGTTATCACCGGGGAGCTGTTTTTT.

This clonotype was seen at least ten times. V is TRBV7-2 and J is TRBJ1-4; D is perhaps TRBD1 (6 bases). The V gene's germline CDR1 is SGHTA and CDR2 FQGNSA. V lost 1 base to trimming and J lost 10 bases, with 13 bases between them. There are 14 residues in the CDR3. In nucleotides, the CDR3 is TGTGCCAGCAGCTTAGAGCGCTCAGGGGTAAAACTGTTTTTT. Encoded protein: CASSLERSGVKLFF.

At least ten counts were recorded for this clonotype. V gene TRBV20-1 combines with J gene TRBJ2-7; no clear D. Germline CDR1 and CDR2: DFQATT and SNEGSKA (reference sequence). The CDR3 spans 12 residues. V dropped 7 bases and J dropped 4 bases, with 14 bases sitting between them. Written as DNA, the CDR3 is TGCAGTGGCGTGTACTCCGATTACGAGCAGTACTTC. It codes for CSGVYSDYEQYF.

This clonotype was detected only once. This may arise from a read error, as a much more abundant clone is one base away. The chain links TRBV5-6 to TRBJ1-5; D gene uncertain. The CDR3 is 13 residues long. CDR1 is SGHDT, CDR2 YYEEEE, per germline. CDR3 nucleotide sequence: TGTGCCAGCAGCTACCAGAACAATCATCCCCAGCATTTT. Translation gives CASSYQNNHPQHF.

The chain joins TRBV7-9 to TRBJ2-7, with TRBD1 identical over 9 bases. V trimming: 7 bases; J trimming: 6 bases; junction bases outside the gene matches: 10. Germline V CDR1 and CDR2: SEHNR, FQNEAQ (reference sequence). The CDR3 runs to 14 residues. The CDR3 DNA is TGTGCCAGCACCCAGGAAAAACAGGGGGCCGAGCAGTACTTC. Translating it yields CASTQEKQGAEQYF. Using reference TRBV7-9 and TRBJ2-7 for the parts outside the CDR3, the full variable domain is DTGVSQNPRHKITKRGQNVTFRCDPISEHNRLYWYRQTLGQGPEFLTYFQNEAQLEKSRLLSDRFSAERPKGSFSTLEIQRTEQGDSAMYLCASTQEKQGAEQYFGPGTRLTVT.

Of note for this clonotype: A clone one base away is much larger, so this may be a read error. The V gene is TRBV7-2, the J gene TRBJ2-5, with 7 nucleotides matching TRBD2. The V gene's germline CDR1 is SGHTA and CDR2 FQGNSA. The CDR3 has 14 amino acids. CDR3 sequence (DNA): TGTGCCAGCAGCCCAGCTGGGTCGCGGGAGACCCGGTACTTC. Its protein product is CASSPAGSRETRYF.

This clonotype showed up just once. The chain uses TRBV29-1 and TRBJ2-7, with D tentatively TRBD2 (6 bases). This CDR3 has 13 residues. Germline CDR1 reads SQVTM; CDR2 reads ANQGSEA. The V gene lost 6 bases and the J gene lost 0 bases, with 12 bases spanning the gap. CDR3 loop: CSVGTDGSYEQYF. CDR3 nucleotides: TGCAGCGTGGGGACTGACGGCTCCTACGAGCAGTACTTC.